The 29 T cell receptor beta chains below come from one sample, sequenced in a study of T cells in Graves' hyperthyroidism and ophthalmopathy. RNA transcripts provided the source from which TCR beta CDR3 regions were amplified. A set of HTBI primers served as the primers for a first-round RT-PCR of the TCR CDR3. TCRdb reprocessed the multiplex PCR reads with MiXCR, giving one entry per CDR3 protein. The repertoire holds 500,000 to 600,000 distinct CDR3 sequences, roughly 46% seen once, with under 20% in the top ten. The sample comprised peripheral blood or thyroid tissue (not recorded which). The receptors were sampled from an adult woman with Graves' disease, either hyperthyroidism or ophthalmopathy (not recorded which).

This clonotype was detected ten times or more. This sequence joins TRBV5-4 and TRBJ1-1; possibly TRBD1 for D (5 bases). The germline gives CDR1 SGHNT, CDR2 YYREEE (reference sequence). The CDR3 is 16 residues long. V lost 3 bases and J 1 base, leaving 16 bases between the germline ends. CDR3 in DNA: TGTGCCAGCAGCTCCCAGCGGGGACGGGAGAACACTGAAGCTTTCTTT. This codes for CASSSQRGRENTEAFF.

This chain connects TRBV2 to TRBJ2-5; D unclear. CDR3 size: 12 residues. V was trimmed by 11 bases and J by 4 bases, leaving 14 bases between them. CDR1 and CDR2 (germline): SNHLY, FYNNEI. CDR3 loop: CASPKLGETQYF. The CDR3 nucleotides read TGTGCCTCGCCTAAGCTGGGAGAGACCCAGTACTTC.

The chain joins TRBV5-1 to TRBJ2-7, with 9 bases that match TRBD1. The CDR3 runs 15 residues. Germline values: CDR1 SGHRS, CDR2 YFSETQ. After removal of 1 base from V and 6 bases from J, the junction contained 8 bases not matched to a gene. As DNA, the CDR3 is TGCGCCAGCAGCTTGTTGGGACAGGGTAAGGGCGAGCAGTACTTC. Protein product: CASSLLGQGKGEQYF. Supplemented by reference TRBV5-1 and TRBJ2-7, the full variable domain reads KAGVTQTPRYLIKTRGQQVTLSCSPISGHRSVSWYQQTPGQGLQFLFEYFSETQRNKGNFPGRFSGRQFSNSRSEMNVSTLELGDSALYLCASSLLGQGKGEQYFGPGTRLTVT.

This clonotype showed up many times. The V and J genes are TRBV7-9 and TRBJ1-1; D is unclear. V lost 7 bases and J lost 3, with 12 bases in between. Germline V CDR1 and CDR2: SEHNR, FQNEAQ (reference sequence). This CDR3 has 13 residues. Here the CDR3 DNA reads TGTGCCAGCACCCTCGGGAGACACACTGAAGCTTTCTTT. Protein sequence: CASTLGRHTEAFF.

V and J are TRBV11-2 and TRBJ2-7; 7 nucleotides line up with TRBD2. Germline CDR1 is SGHAT and CDR2 is FQNNGV. V lost 11 bases and J lost 5; bases outside the gene matches: 9. CDR3 size: 12 residues. The CDR3 DNA follows: TGTGCCGGGGGGAGGGGTTTCGACGAGCAGTACTTC. It is translated as CAGGRGFDEQYF.

This clonotype was detected many times. J is TRBJ1-2 and V is TRBV7-2, with unresolved D. CDR3 length equals 11 residues. Germline V lookup: CDR1 SGHTA, CDR2 FQGNSA. Trimming shortened V by 5 bases and J by 10 bases, and 11 bases separated the two germline ends. The CDR3, as DNA: TGTGCCAGCAGCCTCGACCGACTCTACACCTTC. Its translation: CASSLDRLYTF.

This clonotype was detected many times. The chain is built from TRBV5-6 and TRBJ2-5; a weak D match, TRBD2 (5 bases). Looked up from germline, CDR1 is SGHDT and CDR2 is YYEEEE. The CDR3 has 16 residues. V was clipped by 1 base and J by 5 bases, with 18 bases between them. The CDR3 region has the DNA TGTGCCAGCAGCTTGCTGGCAGTCGGGGATTCTGAGACCCAGTACTTC. Translation: CASSLLAVGDSETQYF. The variable domain in full, with the rest retrieved from reference TRBV5-6 and TRBJ2-5, is DAGVTQSPTHLIKTRGQQVTLRCSPKSGHDTVSWYQQALGQGPQFIFQYYEEEERQRGNFPDRFSGHQFPNYSSELNVNALLLGDSALYLCASSLLAVGDSETQYFGPGTRLLVL.

This clonotype was counted at least ten times. The rearrangement links TRBV13 to TRBJ1-1, with 9 bases identical to TRBD1. This CDR3 region has 17 residues. V dropped 4 bases and J dropped 0; count of bases not matched to a gene: 9. Germline CDR1 reads PRHDT; CDR2 reads FYEKMQ (reference sequence). CDR3 in amino acids: CASSSNNGQGMNTEAFF. In DNA, the CDR3 is TGTGCCAGCAGCTCCAACAACGGACAGGGGATGAACACTGAAGCTTTCTTT.

This clonotype occurred a few times. This chain uses TRBV10-2 with TRBJ2-7; D gene uncertain. Trimming removed 3 bases from V and 2 bases from J, with 14 bases in between. Germline CDR1 reads WSHSY; CDR2 reads SAAADI. This CDR3 has 15 residues. The CDR3, as DNA: TGCGCCAGCAGTGATCCAGGACGGCGAGCCTACGAGCAGTACTTC. Translation: CASSDPGRRAYEQYF.

The chain carries TRBV7-9 and TRBJ1-6; D gene uncertain. From germline, CDR1 is SEHNR and CDR2 FQNEAQ (reference sequence). With 5 bases removed from V and 11 bases from J, the gap between germline ends came to 13 bases. The CDR3 covers 13 residues. DNA for the CDR3: TGTGCCAGCAGCCAAGAGTTTTGGGCACCCCTCCACTTT. Protein sequence: CASSQEFWAPLHF.

This clonotype was seen repeatedly, ten times or more. This chain joins TRBV13 and TRBJ1-2; 10 positions match TRBD1. Per the germline V gene, CDR1 is PRHDT and CDR2 is FYEKMQ (reference sequence). V gave up 6 bases and J gave up 6 bases; unmatched junction bases: 13. The CDR3 runs to 16 residues. The CDR3 here is CASSQDQGQGMDGYTF. CDR3 coding DNA: TGTGCCAGCAGTCAGGATCAGGGACAGGGGATGGATGGCTACACCTTC.

The V call is TRBV10-1, the J call TRBJ1-5; a weak D match, TRBD1 (6 bases). V lost 7 bases, J lost 5 bases, and 21 bases lay in between. The CDR3 totals 16 residues. From germline, CDR1 is WNHNN and CDR2 SYGVQD (reference sequence). CDR3 DNA sequence: TGCGCCAGCACTCCCAGGGACATCGGGTGGCATCAGCCCCAGCATTTT. This sequence encodes CASTPRDIGWHQPQHF.

This clonotype was found many times. J is TRBJ1-3 and V is TRBV9; D remains ambiguous. Germline V gene data show CDR1 as SGDLS and CDR2 as YYNGEE. The CDR3 spans 13 residues. V was cut by 0 bases and J by 5 bases, with 6 bases left in between. The CDR3 loop is CASSVDGRNTIYF. The CDR3 nucleotides read TGTGCCAGCAGCGTAGATGGGAGAAACACCATATATTTT.

The chain's CDR3 is CASSLASRDGTYEQYF. CDR3 nucleotide sequence: TGTGCCAGCAGCTTAGCTAGCCGGGACGGTACCTACGAGCAGTACTTC. The rearrangement links TRBV7-6 to TRBJ2-7; TRBD1 or TRBD2 may be the D gene (5 bases each). This CDR3 region has 16 residues. V was trimmed by 0 bases and J by 2 bases, leaving 14 bases between them. The germline CDR1 and CDR2 sequences are SGHVS and FNYEAQ.

The chain has TRBV7-9 and TRBJ2-7; 10 nucleotides align to TRBD2. Losses at the gene ends were 5 bases for V and 7 bases for J; bases not matched to a gene: 11. CDR1 is SEHNR, CDR2 FQNEAQ, per germline (reference sequence). The CDR3 covers 15 residues. The CDR3, as DNA: TGTGCCAGCAGCCTCCTAGCGGGAGCCACCGGGGAGCAGTACTTC. It is translated as CASSLLAGATGEQYF.

The V and J genes are TRBV11-3 and TRBJ1-5; D not resolved. There are 14 residues in the CDR3. V was clipped by 5 bases and J by 15 bases, with 23 bases between them. In germline, CDR1 is SGHNT, CDR2 YENEEA. The CDR3 sequence: CASSRQYDQTGLHF. The CDR3 nucleotides read TGTGCCAGCAGCCGACAATATGATCAAACGGGGTTGCATTTT.

This clonotype was found once. The V gene is TRBV7-2, the J gene TRBJ2-3, with a possible D match to TRBD1 (6 bases). The CDR3 spans 15 residues. Per germline, CDR1 SGHTA and CDR2 FQGNSA. Trimming cost V 5 bases and J 1 base, with 13 bases left between them. The CDR3 reads CASSTRQAGTDTQYF. In nucleotides, the CDR3 is TGTGCCAGCAGCACCCGACAGGCCGGCACAGATACGCAGTATTTT.

The table lists this clonotype with many counts. V and J are TRBV24-1 and TRBJ2-7; 8 nucleotides line up with TRBD2. Germline assignment: CDR1 KGHDR and CDR2 SFDVKD. V gave up 4 bases and J gave up 6 bases; unmatched junction bases: 7. This CDR3 is built from 14 residues. The CDR3 here is CATSEGTRAVEQYF. DNA for the CDR3: TGTGCCACCAGTGAGGGGACTAGAGCTGTCGAGCAGTACTTC.

V is TRBV14 and J is TRBJ2-7; D not resolved. The CDR3 contains 12 residues. Deletions cut 4 bases from V and 6 bases from J, with 10 bases between. Germline V gene sequence: CDR1 SGHDN, CDR2 FVKESK. The DNA for the CDR3 is TGTGCCAGCAGCCCGTTTGGTCCCGAGCAGTACTTC. This codes for CASSPFGPEQYF.

This clonotype was detected ten times or more. The V and J genes are TRBV7-2 and TRBJ2-2, with D hard to call. The V gene lost 8 bases and the J gene lost 4 bases, with 20 bases spanning the gap. CDR1 and CDR2 (germline): SGHTA, FQGNSA. This CDR3 is 16 amino acids long. The CDR3 nucleotides are TGTGCCAGCGGTCTCCCTCTGGCGTCCCCCACCGGGGAGCTGTTTTTT. It specifies CASGLPLASPTGELFF.

V gene TRBV7-6 combines with J gene TRBJ1-6; 7 bases are shared with TRBD1. The ends lost 2 bases at V and 8 bases at J; junction bases unmatched: 6. From germline, CDR1 is SGHVS and CDR2 FNYEAQ. The CDR3 loop spans 15 amino acids. The CDR3 region is CASSLSGQWHSPLHF. CDR3 DNA sequence: TGTGCCAGCAGCTTATCGGGACAGTGGCATTCACCCCTCCACTTT.

The chain employs TRBV20-1 and TRBJ1-1; D is perhaps TRBD1 (6 bases). Between the trimmed V and J ends, which lost 3 bases and 1 base, there was a span of 9 bases. CDR3 size: 13 residues. CDR1 is DFQATT and CDR2 is SNEGSKA in the germline V gene (reference sequence). In nucleotides, the CDR3 is TGCAGTGCTAGGCTGGGACAGAACACTGAAGCTTTCTTT. Encoded protein: CSARLGQNTEAFF.

Worth noting for this clonotype: Since a much larger clone is just one base distant, this may be a read error. The V call is TRBV10-3, the J call TRBJ1-2; TRBD1 agrees at 10 bases. There are 16 residues in the CDR3. V dropped 5 bases and J dropped 1; count of bases not matched to a gene: 7. Germline loops: CDR1 ENHRY, CDR2 SYGVKD. The CDR3: CAISPGTGDVNYGYTF. The DNA of the CDR3 is TGTGCCATCAGTCCCGGGACAGGGGATGTTAACTATGGCTACACCTTC.

This clonotype was detected a few times. The rearrangement uses TRBV10-2 and TRBJ1-1; D is undetermined. The CDR3 loop spans 14 amino acids. The V and J ends lost 1 base and 1 base respectively, with 7 bases between them. Looked up from germline, CDR1 is WSHSY and CDR2 is SAAADI. For the CDR3, the DNA is TGCGCCAGCAGTGAGTATGAGGGGAACACTGAAGCTTTCTTT. This encodes CASSEYEGNTEAFF.

There are many counts of this clonotype. The V call is TRBV7-9, the J call TRBJ2-7, with D possibly TRBD1 on 6 matching bases. Trimming shortened V by 3 bases and J by 6 bases, and 12 bases separated the two germline ends. CDR3 length: 13 residues. Germline CDR1 is SEHNR and CDR2 is FQNEAQ (reference sequence). Written as DNA, the CDR3 is TGTGCCAGCAGCTTGACAGGTCCCCTCGAGCAGTACTTC. Translation gives CASSLTGPLEQYF.

This clonotype was counted many times. CDR3 nucleotides: TGTGCCAGCAGTCGACCCTTTGGACAGGGAGACAATGGGAACACTGAAGCTTTCTTT. Amino acids: CASSRPFGQGDNGNTEAFF. The V call is TRBV12-3 or TRBV12-4, the J call TRBJ1-1; TRBD1 agrees at 8 bases. V shed 5 bases, J shed 1 base, and the junction held 18 bases outside the gene matches. The CDR3 sequence is 19 residues long.

This clonotype has at least ten counts. The chain uses TRBV4-1 and TRBJ2-5; D gene ambiguous. The CDR3 is 14 amino acids. Germline V gives CDR1 MGHRA, CDR2 YSYEKL. Trimming shortened V by 1 base and J by 4 bases, and 10 bases separated the two germline ends. The CDR3 nucleotides are TGCGCCAGCAGCCAAGTAAGCGTACTAGAGACCCAGTACTTC. This sequence encodes CASSQVSVLETQYF.

The rearrangement links TRBV2 to TRBJ1-1; 9 nucleotides align to TRBD1. Germline V gene lookup returns CDR1 SNHLY and CDR2 FYNNEI. CDR3 size: 15 residues. J gave up 4 bases and V 6 bases, and 9 bases lay outside the gene matches. CDR3 region: CASRPTGGSFTEAFF. The CDR3 nucleotides read TGTGCCAGCAGGCCGACAGGGGGATCGTTCACTGAAGCTTTCTTT.

This clonotype was seen many times. The chain carries TRBV4-2 and TRBJ2-6, with 8 positions matching TRBD1. Losses at the gene ends were 4 bases for V and 2 bases for J; bases not matched to a gene: 4. The CDR3 contains 16 residues. The germline V gene has CDR1 LGHNA and CDR2 YNFKEQ. CDR3 coding DNA: TGTGCCAGCAGCCTGGACAGGGCCACTGGGGCCAACGTCCTGACTTTC. Protein sequence: CASSLDRATGANVLTF.